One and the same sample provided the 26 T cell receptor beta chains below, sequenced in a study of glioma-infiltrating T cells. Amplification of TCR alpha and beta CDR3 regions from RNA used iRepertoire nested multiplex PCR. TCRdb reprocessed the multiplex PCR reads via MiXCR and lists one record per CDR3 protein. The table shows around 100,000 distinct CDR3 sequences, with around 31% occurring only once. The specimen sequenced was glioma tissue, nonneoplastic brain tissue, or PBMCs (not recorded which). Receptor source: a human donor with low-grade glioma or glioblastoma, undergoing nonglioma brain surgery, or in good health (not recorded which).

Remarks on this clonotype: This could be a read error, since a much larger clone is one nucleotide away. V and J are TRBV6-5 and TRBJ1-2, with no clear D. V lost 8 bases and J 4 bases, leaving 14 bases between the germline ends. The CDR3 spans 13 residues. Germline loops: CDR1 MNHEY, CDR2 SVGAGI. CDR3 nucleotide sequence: TGTGCCAGCCGAACGACAAATAGCTATGGCTACACCTTC. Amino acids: CASRTTNSYGYTF.

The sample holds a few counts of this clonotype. Written as DNA, the CDR3 is TGTGCCATCAGTGAGCAGGGGCGCGCAGATACGCAGTATTTT. Protein: CAISEQGRADTQYF. V is TRBV10-3 and J is TRBJ2-3; possible D gene TRBD1, 6 bases. The V and J ends lost 2 bases and 4 bases respectively, with 10 bases between them. The V gene's germline CDR1 is ENHRY and CDR2 SYGVKD. This CDR3 has 14 amino acids.

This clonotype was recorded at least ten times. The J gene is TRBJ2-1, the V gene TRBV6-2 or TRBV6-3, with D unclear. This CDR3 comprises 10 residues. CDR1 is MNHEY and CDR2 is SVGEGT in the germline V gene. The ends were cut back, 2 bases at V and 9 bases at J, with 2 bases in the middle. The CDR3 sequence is CASSYGEQFF. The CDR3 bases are TGTGCCAGCAGTTACGGTGAGCAGTTCTTC.

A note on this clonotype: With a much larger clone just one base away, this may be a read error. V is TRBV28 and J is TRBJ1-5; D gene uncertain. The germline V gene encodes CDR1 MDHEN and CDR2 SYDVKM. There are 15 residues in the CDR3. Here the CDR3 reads CASSLGLFVNRPQHF. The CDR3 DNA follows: TGTGCCAGCAGTTTAGGGCTCTTTGTAAATCGGCCCCAGCATTTT.

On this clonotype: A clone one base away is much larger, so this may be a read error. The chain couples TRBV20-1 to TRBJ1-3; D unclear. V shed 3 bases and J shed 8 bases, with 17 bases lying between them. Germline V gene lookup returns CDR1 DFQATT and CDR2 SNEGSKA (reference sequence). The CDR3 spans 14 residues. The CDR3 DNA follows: TGCAGTGCTAGCACCGGCGTCTACGGAGACACCATATATTTT. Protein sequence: CSASTGVYGDTIYF.

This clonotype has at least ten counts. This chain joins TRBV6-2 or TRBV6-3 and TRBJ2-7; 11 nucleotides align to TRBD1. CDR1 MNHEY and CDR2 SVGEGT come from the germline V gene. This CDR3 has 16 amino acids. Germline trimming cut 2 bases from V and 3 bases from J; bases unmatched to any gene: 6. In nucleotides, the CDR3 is TGTGCCAGCAGTTACCTCCGGACAGGGGGCTACTACGAGCAGTACTTC. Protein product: CASSYLRTGGYYEQYF.

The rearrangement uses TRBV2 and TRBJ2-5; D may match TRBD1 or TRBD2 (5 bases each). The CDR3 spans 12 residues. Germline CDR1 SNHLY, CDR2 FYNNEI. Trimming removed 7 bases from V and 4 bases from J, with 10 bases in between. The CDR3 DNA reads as TGTGCCAGCAACCAGGGACGAGAGACCCAGTACTTC. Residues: CASNQGRETQYF.

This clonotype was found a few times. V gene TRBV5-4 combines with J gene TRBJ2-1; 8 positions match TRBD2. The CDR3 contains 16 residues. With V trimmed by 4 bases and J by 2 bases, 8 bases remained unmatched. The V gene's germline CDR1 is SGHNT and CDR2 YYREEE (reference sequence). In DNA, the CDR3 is TGTGCCAGCAGCCCCCCAGCGGGGGTCCCCTACAATGAGCAGTTCTTC. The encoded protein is CASSPPAGVPYNEQFF.

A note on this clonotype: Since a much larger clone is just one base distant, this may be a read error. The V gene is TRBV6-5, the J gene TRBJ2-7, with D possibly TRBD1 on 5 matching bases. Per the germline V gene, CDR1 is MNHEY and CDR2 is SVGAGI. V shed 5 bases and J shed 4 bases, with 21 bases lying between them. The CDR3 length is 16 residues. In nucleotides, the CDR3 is TGTGCCAGCAGTGAACCAGGTTCCGGCAGGGCGTACGAGCAGTACTTC. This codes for CASSEPGSGRAYEQYF.

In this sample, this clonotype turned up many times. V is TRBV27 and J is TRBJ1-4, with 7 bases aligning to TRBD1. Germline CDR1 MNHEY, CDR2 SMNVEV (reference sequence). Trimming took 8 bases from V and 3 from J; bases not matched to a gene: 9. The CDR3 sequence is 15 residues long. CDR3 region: CASHSGGAANEKLFF. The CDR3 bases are TGTGCCAGCCATTCAGGGGGGGCAGCTAATGAAAAACTGTTTTTT.

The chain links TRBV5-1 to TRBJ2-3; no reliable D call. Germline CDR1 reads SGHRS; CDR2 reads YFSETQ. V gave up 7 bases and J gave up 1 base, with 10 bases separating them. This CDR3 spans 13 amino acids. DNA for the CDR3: TGCGCCAGCTTTGTAGGGCGCACAGATACGCAGTATTTT. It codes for CASFVGRTDTQYF.

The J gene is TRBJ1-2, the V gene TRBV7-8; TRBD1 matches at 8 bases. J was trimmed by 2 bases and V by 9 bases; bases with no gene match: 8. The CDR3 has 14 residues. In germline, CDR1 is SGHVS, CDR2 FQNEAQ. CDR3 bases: TGTGCCAGTTCGGACAGGGTACCGAACTATGGCTACACCTTC. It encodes CASSDRVPNYGYTF.

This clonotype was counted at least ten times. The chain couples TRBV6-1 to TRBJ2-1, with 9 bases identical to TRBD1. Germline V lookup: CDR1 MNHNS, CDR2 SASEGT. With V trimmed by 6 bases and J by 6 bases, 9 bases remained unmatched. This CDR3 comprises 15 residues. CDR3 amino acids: CASRGQGKAVNEQFF. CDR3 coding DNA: TGTGCCAGCAGGGGACAGGGAAAAGCGGTCAATGAGCAGTTCTTC.

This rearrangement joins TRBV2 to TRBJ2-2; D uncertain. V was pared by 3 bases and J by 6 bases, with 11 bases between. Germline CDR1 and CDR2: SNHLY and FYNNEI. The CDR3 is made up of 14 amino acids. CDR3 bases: TGTGCCAGCAGTGAGCTAGTAATCGCCGGGGAGCTGTTTTTT. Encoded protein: CASSELVIAGELFF.

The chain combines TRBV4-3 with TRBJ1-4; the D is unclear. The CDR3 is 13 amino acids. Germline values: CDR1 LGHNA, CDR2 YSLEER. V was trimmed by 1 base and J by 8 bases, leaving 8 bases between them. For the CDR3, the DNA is TGCGCCAGCAGCCAAGCCTCCGGGGAAAAACTGTTTTTT. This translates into CASSQASGEKLFF.

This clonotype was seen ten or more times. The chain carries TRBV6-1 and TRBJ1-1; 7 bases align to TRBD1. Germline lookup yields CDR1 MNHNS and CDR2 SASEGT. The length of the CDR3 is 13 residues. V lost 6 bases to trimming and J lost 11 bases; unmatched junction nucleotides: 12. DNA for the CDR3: TGTGCCAGCAGAAAGGACAGGACCTCGTTGGCTTTCTTT. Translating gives CASRKDRTSLAFF.

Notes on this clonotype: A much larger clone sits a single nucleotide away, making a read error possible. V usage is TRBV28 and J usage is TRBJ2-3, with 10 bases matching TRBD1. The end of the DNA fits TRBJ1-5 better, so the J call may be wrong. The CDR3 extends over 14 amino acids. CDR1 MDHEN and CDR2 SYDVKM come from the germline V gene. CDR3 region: CASSGQGGTDTQHF. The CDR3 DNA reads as TGTGCCAGCAGCGGACAGGGGGGAACAGATACGCAGCATTTT.

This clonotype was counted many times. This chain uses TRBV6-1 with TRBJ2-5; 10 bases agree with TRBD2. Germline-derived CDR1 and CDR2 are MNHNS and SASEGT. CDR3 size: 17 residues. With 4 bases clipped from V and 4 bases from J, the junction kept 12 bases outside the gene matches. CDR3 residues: CASSAQPVVAGGETQYF. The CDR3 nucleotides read TGTGCCAGCAGTGCCCAGCCGGTGGTAGCGGGGGGAGAGACCCAGTACTTC.

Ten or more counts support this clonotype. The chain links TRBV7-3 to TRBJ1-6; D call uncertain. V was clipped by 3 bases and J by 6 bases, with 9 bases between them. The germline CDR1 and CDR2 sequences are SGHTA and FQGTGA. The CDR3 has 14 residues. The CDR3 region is CASSLTPGNSPLHF. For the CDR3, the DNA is TGTGCCAGCAGCTTGACTCCGGGTAATTCACCCCTCCACTTT. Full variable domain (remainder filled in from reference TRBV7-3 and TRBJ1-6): GAGVSQTPSNKVTEKGKYVELRCDPISGHTALYWYRQSLGQGPEFLIYFQGTGAADDSGLPNDRFFAVRPEGSVSTLKIQRTERGDSAVYLCASSLTPGNSPLHFGNGTRLTVT.

The CDR3 loop reads CAWSVRGTNYNEQFF. The CDR3 DNA reads as TGTGCCTGGAGTGTTCGGGGGACCAACTACAATGAGCAGTTCTTC. The chain combines TRBV30 with TRBJ2-1, with a weak D call TRBD2 (6 bases). V lost 0 bases and J 3 bases, leaving 12 bases between the germline ends. This CDR3 is 15 amino acids long. Germline assignment: CDR1 GTSNPN and CDR2 SVGIG (reference sequence).

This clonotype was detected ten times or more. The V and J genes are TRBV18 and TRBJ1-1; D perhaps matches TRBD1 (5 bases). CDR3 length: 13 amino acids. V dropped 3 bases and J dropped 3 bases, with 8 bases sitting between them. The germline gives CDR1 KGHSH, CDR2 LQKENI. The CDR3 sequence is CASSPLGDTEAFF. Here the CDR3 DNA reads TGTGCCAGCTCACCGCTGGGGGACACTGAAGCTTTCTTT.

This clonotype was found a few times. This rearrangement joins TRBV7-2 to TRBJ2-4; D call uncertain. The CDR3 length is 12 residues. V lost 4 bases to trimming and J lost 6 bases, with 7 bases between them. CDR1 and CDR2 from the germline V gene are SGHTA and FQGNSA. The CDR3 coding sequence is TGTGCCAGCAGCTCTGTGGGAAACATTCAGTACTTC. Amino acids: CASSSVGNIQYF. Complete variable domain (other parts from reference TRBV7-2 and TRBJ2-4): GAGVSQSPSNKVTEKGKDVELRCDPISGHTALYWYRQSLGQGLEFLIYFQGNSAPDKSGLPSDRFSAERTGGSVSTLTIQRTQQEDSAVYLCASSSVGNIQYFGAGTRLSVL.

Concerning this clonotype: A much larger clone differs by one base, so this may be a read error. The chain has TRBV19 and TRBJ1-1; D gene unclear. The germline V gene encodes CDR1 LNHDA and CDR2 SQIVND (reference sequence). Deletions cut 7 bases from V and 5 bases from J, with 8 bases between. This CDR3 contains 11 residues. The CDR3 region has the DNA TGTGCCAGTATATGTGGGACTGAAGCTTTCTTT. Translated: CASICGTEAFF.

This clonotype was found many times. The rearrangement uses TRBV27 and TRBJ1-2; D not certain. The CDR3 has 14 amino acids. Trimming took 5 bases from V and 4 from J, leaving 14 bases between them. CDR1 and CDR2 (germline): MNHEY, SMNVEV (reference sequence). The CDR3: CASSLNRYSYGYTF. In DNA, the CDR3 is TGTGCCAGCAGTCTAAATCGATACTCCTATGGCTACACCTTC.

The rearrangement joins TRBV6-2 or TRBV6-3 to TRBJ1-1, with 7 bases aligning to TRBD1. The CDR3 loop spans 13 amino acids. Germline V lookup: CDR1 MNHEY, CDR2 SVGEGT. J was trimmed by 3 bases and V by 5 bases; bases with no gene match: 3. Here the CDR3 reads CASSRTGDTEAFF. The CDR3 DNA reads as TGTGCCAGCAGTCGAACAGGGGACACTGAAGCTTTCTTT.

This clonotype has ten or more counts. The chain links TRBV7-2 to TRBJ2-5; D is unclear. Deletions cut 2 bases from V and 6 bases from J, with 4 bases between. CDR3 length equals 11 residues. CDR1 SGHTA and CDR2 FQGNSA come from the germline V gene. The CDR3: CASSLQQTQYF. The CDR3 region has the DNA TGTGCCAGCAGCTTACAACAGACCCAGTACTTC.